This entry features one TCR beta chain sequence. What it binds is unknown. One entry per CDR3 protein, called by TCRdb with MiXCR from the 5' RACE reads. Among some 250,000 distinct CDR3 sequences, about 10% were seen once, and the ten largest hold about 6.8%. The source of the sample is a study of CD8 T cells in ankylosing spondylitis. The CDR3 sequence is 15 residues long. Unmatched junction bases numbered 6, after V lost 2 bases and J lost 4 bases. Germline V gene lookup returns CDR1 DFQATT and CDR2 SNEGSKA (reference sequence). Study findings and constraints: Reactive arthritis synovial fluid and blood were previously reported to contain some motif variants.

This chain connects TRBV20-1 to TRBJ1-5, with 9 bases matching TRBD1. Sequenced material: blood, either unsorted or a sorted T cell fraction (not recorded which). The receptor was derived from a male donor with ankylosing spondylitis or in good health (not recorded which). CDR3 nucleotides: TGCAGTGCTAGACAGACAGGGGGAGGTAATCAGCCCCAGCATTTT. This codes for CSARQTGGGNQPQHF.